This T cell receptor (beta chain) was identified during a study of control samples from healthy donors and cancer patients. Clones were read by immunoSEQ multiplex PCR, and TCRdb kept only the in-frame ones, dropping some. The table shows tens of thousands of clones, with 85% occurring only once. Trimming cost V 5 bases and J 1 base; bases outside gene matches: 4. Germline CDR1 reads MNHEY; CDR2 reads SVGAGI. This CDR3 has 14 residues. Specimen: blood. The V call is TRBV6-5, the J call TRBJ1-1; 7 bases are shared with TRBD1. This receptor was taken from a man aged 30-40 years in good health. The CDR3 loop reads CASSRQGPNTEAFF. In DNA, the CDR3 is TGTGCCAGCAGTCGACAGGGACCGAACACTGAAGCTTTCTTT.